The rows below give T cell receptor beta chains drawn from one sample of a study of blood T cell repertoires in COVID-19. Some clones are missing from TCRdb's copy, which holds only in-frame ones; the method was immunoSEQ multiplex PCR. There are 140,000 or so clones in the sample; roughly 90% occur only once, and around 0.91% lies in the top ten. The specimen was peripheral blood. These receptors all stem from a woman aged 45-65 years with acute or convalescent COVID-19. The CDR3 runs from the conserved cysteine through the conserved F or W. A D gene is named only where the DNA matches it firmly. Some rows mark clone size as missing; the rest say once, few, many or name a class of expanded clone.

clone_size	v_call	j_call	d_call	cdr3_nt	cdr3_aa
once	TRBV27	TRBJ1-2	.	TGTGCCAGCAGTTTGTATGGTGCGGGGGGCAACTATGGCTACACCTTC	CASSLYGAGGNYGYTF
.	TRBV18	TRBJ2-2	TRBD1	TGTGCCAGCTCACCATACGCGACAGGGTCCACCGGGGAGCTGTTTTTT	CASSPYATGSTGELFF
.	TRBV6-5	TRBJ1-6	TRBD1	TGTGCCAGCAGTTACGGACAGGAGTCCCTCCACTTT	CASSYGQESLHF
.	TRBV29-1	TRBJ2-1	.	TGCAGCGTTGAAGGGTATAGCGGCAGCTCCTACAATGAGCAGTTCTTC	CSVEGYSGSSYNEQFF
.	TRBV5-1	TRBJ1-6	.	TGCGCCAGCAGCTTGGGGCCTTCCACAGGGAGCTCCTATAATTCACCCCTCCACTTT	CASSLGPSTGSSYNSPLHF
once	TRBV4-1	TRBJ2-7	TRBD1	TGCGCCAGCAGCCAAGATGGGACAGATCAATACGAGCAGTACTTC	CASSQDGTDQYEQYF
.	TRBV28	TRBJ1-1	.	TGTGCCAGCAGGCTAGTCAGGGCTTTAAGCACTGAAGCTTTCTTT	CASRLVRALSTEAFF
.	TRBV18	TRBJ2-1	TRBD1	TGTGCCAGCTCACCTATGTCCAGGGACAGGGGCCGCAATGAGCAGTTCTTC	CASSPMSRDRGRNEQFF
.	TRBV5-8	TRBJ1-3	.	TGTGCCAGCAGCTTGGTGTACACAACGAACTCTGGAAACACCATATATTTT	CASSLVYTTNSGNTIYF
.	TRBV10-2	TRBJ2-3	TRBD2	TGCGCCAGCAGTGGGACTAGCGGGGGACCCTCGGCGAGTGACACGCAGTATTTT	CASSGTSGGPSASDTQYF
once	TRBV6-5	TRBJ2-1	TRBD1	TGTGCCAGACAGGGGTACAATGAGCAGTTCTTC	CARQGYNEQFF
.	TRBV5-1	TRBJ2-3	TRBD2	TGCGCCAGCAGCCTAAGACTAGCGGGTCTCACAGATACGCAGTATTTT	CASSLRLAGLTDTQYF
.	TRBV6-5	TRBJ1-1	TRBD1	TGTGCCAGCCATCGGACAGGGACGACTGAAGCTTTCTTT	CASHRTGTTEAFF
.	TRBV5-4	TRBJ2-3	.	TGTGCCAGCAGTCAAAGAAGGGGAGATACGCAGTATTTT	CASSQRRGDTQYF
once	TRBV2	TRBJ1-5	.	TGTGCCAGCGGACTAGGACTGATAAATCAGCCCCAGCATTTT	CASGLGLINQPQHF
.	TRBV11-3	TRBJ2-7	TRBD2	TGTGCCAGCAGCTTAGGGGCGGGAGAGCTCTACGAGCAGTACTTC	CASSLGAGELYEQYF
.	TRBV28	TRBJ1-2	.	TGTGCCAGCGGTGGAGGGGCTAACTATGGCTACACCTTC	CASGGGANYGYTF
.	TRBV6-2/TRBV6-3	TRBJ1-4	TRBD1	TGTGCCAGCAGTGGACAGGGGACAAGGGAAAAACTGTTTTTT	CASSGQGTREKLFF
.	TRBV10-3	TRBJ1-1	.	TGTGCCATCAGTGAACCCTTGGGGCGTAGAACTGAAGCTTTCTTT	CAISEPLGRRTEAFF
once	TRBV24-1	TRBJ1-2	.	TGTGCCACCAGTTGGCAGGGCTATGGCTACACCTTC	CATSWQGYGYTF
.	TRBV7-9	TRBJ2-3	TRBD2	TGTGCCAGCAGCTTAGGACTAGCCGAGTCCTCATTATATACGCAGTATTTT	CASSLGLAESSLYTQYF
once	TRBV5-4	TRBJ1-2	.	TGTGCCAGCAGCTTCTGGACAGAGGGCTACACCTTC	CASSFWTEGYTF
.	TRBV7-3	TRBJ2-5	TRBD2	TGTGCCAGCAGCCGGGGACTAGCGGGAGTAGGGGAGACCCAGTACTTC	CASSRGLAGVGETQYF
.	TRBV7-8	TRBJ2-7	.	TGTGCCAGCAAACGGTCATCAGCTGAACAGGAGCAGTACTTC	CASKRSSAEQEQYF
.	TRBV9	TRBJ2-3	.	TGTGCCAGCAGCGTAGGATATCTGAGATCCACAGATACGCAGTATTTT	CASSVGYLRSTDTQYF
.	TRBV7-3	TRBJ2-1	TRBD2	TGTGCCAGCAGCTTAACCTTTAGCGGGAGTCGGGATGAGCAGTTCTTC	CASSLTFSGSRDEQFF
.	TRBV5-1	TRBJ2-7	TRBD1	TGCGCCAGCAGCATGGGACAGGGGGCCTACGAGCAGTACTTC	CASSMGQGAYEQYF
.	TRBV5-1	TRBJ2-7	.	TGCGCCAGCAGCCGGGAGTCCTACGAGCAGTACTTC	CASSRESYEQYF
.	TRBV4-2	TRBJ1-3	.	TGTGCCAGCAGCCCAGCGGGGGGCGGTACTGGAAACACCATATATTTT	CASSPAGGGTGNTIYF
.	TRBV5-1	TRBJ2-1	.	TGCGCCAGCAGCTTAGGGGATCCCTACAATGAGCAGTTCTTC	CASSLGDPYNEQFF
.	TRBV5-1	TRBJ1-1	.	TGCGCCAGCACACAGGACGGGGGTCGGGGGGGAGGTGAAGCTTTCTTT	CASTQDGGRGGGEAFF
.	TRBV5-4	TRBJ1-4	.	TGTGCCAGCAGCTTCCCAGGGACTAATGAAAAACTGTTTTTT	CASSFPGTNEKLFF
.	TRBV11-3	TRBJ2-2	.	TGTGCCAGCAGTCGCGATGGACAGATCGGAACCGGGGAGCTGTTTTTT	CASSRDGQIGTGELFF
few	TRBV7-7	TRBJ2-2	TRBD2	TGTGCCAGCGAAGCGGGAGGGGGCACCGGGGAGCTGTTTTTT	CASEAGGGTGELFF
.	TRBV12-3/TRBV12-4	TRBJ1-6	.	TGTGCCACCCGGACAGCCCTCACTTCACCCCTCCACTTT	CATRTALTSPLHF
.	TRBV6-5	TRBJ2-2	TRBD1	TGTGCCAGCAGTCGACAGGGGGCGCAGAACGGGGAGCTGTTTTTT	CASSRQGAQNGELFF
.	TRBV27	TRBJ1-2	.	TGTGCCAGCGCACCTCAGGGGCGGGCCTATGGCTACACCTTC	CASAPQGRAYGYTF
.	TRBV30	TRBJ1-2	.	TGTGCCTGGGGTTTTGGGGGGGGCGGTGGCTACACCTTC	CAWGFGGGGGYTF
.	TRBV9	TRBJ1-6	TRBD1	TGTGCCAGCAGCGTCGGACAGGGTCCCGAGGATTCACCCCTCCACTTT	CASSVGQGPEDSPLHF
.	TRBV27	TRBJ2-3	TRBD1	TGTGCCAGCAGTACCCAACAGGGGGCTAACACAGATACGCAGTATTTT	CASSTQQGANTDTQYF
.	TRBV5-1	TRBJ2-7	TRBD1	TGCGCCAGCAGCTTCTCTGGGACAGGGCAAAGCGAGCAGTACTTC	CASSFSGTGQSEQYF
.	TRBV11-2	TRBJ2-2	.	TGTGCCAGCCGGCCTCACCCAGGGTTCAGGGGCACCGGGGAGCTGTTTTTT	CASRPHPGFRGTGELFF